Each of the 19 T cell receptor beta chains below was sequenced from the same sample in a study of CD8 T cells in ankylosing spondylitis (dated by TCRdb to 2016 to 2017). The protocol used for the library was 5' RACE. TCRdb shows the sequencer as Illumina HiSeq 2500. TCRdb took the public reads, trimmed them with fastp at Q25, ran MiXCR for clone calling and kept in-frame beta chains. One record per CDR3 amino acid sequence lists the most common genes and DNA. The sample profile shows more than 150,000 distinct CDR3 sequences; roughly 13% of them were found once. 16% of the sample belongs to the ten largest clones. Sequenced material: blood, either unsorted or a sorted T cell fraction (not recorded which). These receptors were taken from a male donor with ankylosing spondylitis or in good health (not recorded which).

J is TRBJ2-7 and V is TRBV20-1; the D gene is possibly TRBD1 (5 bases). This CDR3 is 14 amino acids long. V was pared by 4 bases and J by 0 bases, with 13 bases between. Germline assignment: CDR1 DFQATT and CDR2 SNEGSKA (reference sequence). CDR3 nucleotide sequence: TGCAGTGCTACGCCCAGGGAAAGCTCCTACGAGCAGTACTTC. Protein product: CSATPRESSYEQYF.

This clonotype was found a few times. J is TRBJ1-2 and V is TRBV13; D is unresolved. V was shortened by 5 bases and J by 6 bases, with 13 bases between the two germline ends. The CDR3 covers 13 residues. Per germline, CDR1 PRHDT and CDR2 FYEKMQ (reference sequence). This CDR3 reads CASSPVQTDGYTF. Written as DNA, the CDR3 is TGTGCCAGCAGCCCAGTCCAGACCGATGGCTACACCTTC.

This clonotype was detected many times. The CDR3 protein is CASSIAEGADTEAFF. As DNA, the CDR3 is TGTGCCAGTAGTATAGCGGAGGGGGCGGACACTGAAGCTTTCTTT. The rearrangement joins TRBV19 to TRBJ1-1; 7 nucleotides agree with TRBD1. There are 15 residues in the CDR3. CDR1 and CDR2 from the germline V gene are LNHDA and SQIVND (reference sequence). V lost 1 base to trimming and J lost 3 bases; unmatched junction nucleotides: 5. Variable domain in full (rest from reference TRBV19 and TRBJ1-1): DGGITQSPKYLFRKEGQNVTLSCEQNLNHDAMYWYRQDPGQGLRLIYYSQIVNDFQKGDIAEGYSVSREKKESFPLTVTSAQKNPTAFYLCASSIAEGADTEAFFGQGTRLTVV.

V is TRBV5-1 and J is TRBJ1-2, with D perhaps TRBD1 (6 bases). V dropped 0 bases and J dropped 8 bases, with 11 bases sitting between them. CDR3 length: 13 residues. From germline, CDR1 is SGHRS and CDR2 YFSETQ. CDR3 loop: CASSLATGYGYTF. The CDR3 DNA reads TGCGCCAGCAGCTTGGCCACAGGGTACGGCTACACCTTC.

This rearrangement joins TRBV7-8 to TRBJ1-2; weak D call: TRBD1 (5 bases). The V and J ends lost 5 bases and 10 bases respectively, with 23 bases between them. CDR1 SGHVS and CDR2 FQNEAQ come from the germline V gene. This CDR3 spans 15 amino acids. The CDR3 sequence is CASSRDRVGLHAYTF. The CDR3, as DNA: TGTGCCAGCAGCCGGGACCGTGTTGGGCTCCATGCCTACACCTTC.

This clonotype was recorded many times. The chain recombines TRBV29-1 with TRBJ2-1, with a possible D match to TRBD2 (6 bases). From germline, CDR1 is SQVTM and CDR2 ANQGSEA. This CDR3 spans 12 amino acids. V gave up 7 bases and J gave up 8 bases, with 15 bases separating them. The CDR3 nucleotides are TGCAGCGCCCGGGACTCCTGGTATGAGCAGTTCTTC. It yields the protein CSARDSWYEQFF.

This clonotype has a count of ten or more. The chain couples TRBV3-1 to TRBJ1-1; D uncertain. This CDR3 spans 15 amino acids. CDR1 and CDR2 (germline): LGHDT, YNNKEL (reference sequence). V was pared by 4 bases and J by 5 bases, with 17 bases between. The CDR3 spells CASSLAVWGTTEAFF. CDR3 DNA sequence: TGTGCCAGCAGCCTAGCGGTATGGGGAACGACTGAAGCTTTCTTT. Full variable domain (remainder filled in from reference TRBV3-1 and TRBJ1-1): DTAVSQTPKYLVTQMGNDKSIKCEQNLGHDTMYWYKQDSKKFLKIMFSYNNKELIINETVPNRFSPKSPDKAHLNLHINSLELGDSAVYFCASSLAVWGTTEAFFGQGTRLTVV.

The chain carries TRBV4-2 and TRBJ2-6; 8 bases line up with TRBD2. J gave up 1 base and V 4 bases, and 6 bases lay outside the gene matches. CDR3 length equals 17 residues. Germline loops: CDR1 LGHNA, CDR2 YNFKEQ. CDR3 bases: TGTGCCAGCAGCCTCGGGACTAGTGTATCTGGGGCCAACGTCCTGACTTTC. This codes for CASSLGTSVSGANVLTF.

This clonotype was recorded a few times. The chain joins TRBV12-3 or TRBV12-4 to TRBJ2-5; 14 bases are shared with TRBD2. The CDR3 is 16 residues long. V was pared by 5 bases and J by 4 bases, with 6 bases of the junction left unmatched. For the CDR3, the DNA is TGTGCCAGCAGTCACGGGACTAGCGGGGGCCCAGAGACCCAGTACTTC. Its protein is CASSHGTSGGPETQYF.

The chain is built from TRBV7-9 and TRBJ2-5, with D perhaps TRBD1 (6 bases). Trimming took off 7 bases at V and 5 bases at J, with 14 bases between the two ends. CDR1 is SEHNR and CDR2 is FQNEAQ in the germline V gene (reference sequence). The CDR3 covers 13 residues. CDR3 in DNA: TGTGCCAGCACTGGCAGGGGCGGGGAGACCCAGTACTTC. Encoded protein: CASTGRGGETQYF.

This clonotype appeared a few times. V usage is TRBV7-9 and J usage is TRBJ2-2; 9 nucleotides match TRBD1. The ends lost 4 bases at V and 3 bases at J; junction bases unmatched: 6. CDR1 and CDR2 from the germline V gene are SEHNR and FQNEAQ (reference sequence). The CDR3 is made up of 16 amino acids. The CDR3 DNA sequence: TGTGCCAGCAGCTCCTGGGGGGACAGGGACACCGGGGAGCTGTTTTTT. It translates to CASSSWGDRDTGELFF.

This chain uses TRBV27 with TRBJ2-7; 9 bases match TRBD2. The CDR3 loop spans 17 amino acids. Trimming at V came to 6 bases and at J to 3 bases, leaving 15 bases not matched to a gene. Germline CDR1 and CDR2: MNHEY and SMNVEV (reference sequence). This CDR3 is CASSPRPSGTPGYEQYF. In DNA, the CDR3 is TGTGCCAGCAGCCCAAGGCCTAGCGGGACCCCCGGCTACGAGCAGTACTTC.

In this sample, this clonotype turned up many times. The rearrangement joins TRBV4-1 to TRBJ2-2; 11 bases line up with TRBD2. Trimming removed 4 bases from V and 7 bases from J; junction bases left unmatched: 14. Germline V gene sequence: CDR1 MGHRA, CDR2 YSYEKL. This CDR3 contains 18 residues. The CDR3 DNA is TGCGCCAGCAGCCCGTCCCCATTAGCGGGAGGGCCAAACGGGGAGCTGTTTTTT. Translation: CASSPSPLAGGPNGELFF.

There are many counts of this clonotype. For the CDR3, the DNA is TGCAGCGCTACCGCGGGGACAGGGGCCCGCTACGAGCAGTACTTC. Protein sequence: CSATAGTGARYEQYF. The chain joins TRBV29-1 to TRBJ2-7, with 10 positions matching TRBD1. CDR3 length: 15 residues. Trimming took 7 bases from V and 3 from J; bases not matched to a gene: 12. Germline loops: CDR1 SQVTM, CDR2 ANQGSEA.

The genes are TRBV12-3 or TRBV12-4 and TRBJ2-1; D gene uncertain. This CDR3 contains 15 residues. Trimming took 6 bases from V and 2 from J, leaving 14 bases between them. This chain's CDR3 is CASRPSLEPYNEQFF. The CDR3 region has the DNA TGTGCCAGCAGGCCATCCTTAGAACCCTACAATGAGCAGTTCTTC.

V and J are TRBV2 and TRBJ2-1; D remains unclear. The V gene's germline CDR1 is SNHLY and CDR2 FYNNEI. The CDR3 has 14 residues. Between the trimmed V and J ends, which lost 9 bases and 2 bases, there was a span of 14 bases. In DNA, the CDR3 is TGTGCCAGGACAAGGGTTGGGCCCTACAATGAGCAGTTCTTC. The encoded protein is CARTRVGPYNEQFF.

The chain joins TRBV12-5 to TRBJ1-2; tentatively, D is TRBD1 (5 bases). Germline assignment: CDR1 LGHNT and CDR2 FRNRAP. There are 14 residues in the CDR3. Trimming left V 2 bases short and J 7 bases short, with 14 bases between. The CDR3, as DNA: TGTGCTAGTGGTTTGACGGGGGTACCAGCTGGCTACACCTTC. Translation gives CASGLTGVPAGYTF.

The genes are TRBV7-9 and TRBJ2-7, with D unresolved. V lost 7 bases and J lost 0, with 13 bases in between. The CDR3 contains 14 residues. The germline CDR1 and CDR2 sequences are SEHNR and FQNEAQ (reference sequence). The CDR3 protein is CASTQDGSSYEQYF. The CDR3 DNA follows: TGTGCCAGCACTCAGGACGGATCCTCCTACGAGCAGTACTTC.

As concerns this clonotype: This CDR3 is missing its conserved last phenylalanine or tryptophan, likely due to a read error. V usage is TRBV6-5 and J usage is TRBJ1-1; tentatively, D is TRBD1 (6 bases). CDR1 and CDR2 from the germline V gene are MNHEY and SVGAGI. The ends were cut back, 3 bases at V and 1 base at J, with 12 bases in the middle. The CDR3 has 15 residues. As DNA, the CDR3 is TGTGCCAGCAGTTATGGGGCAGGGGAGAACACTGAAGCTTTCTCT. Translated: CASSYGAGENTEAFS.